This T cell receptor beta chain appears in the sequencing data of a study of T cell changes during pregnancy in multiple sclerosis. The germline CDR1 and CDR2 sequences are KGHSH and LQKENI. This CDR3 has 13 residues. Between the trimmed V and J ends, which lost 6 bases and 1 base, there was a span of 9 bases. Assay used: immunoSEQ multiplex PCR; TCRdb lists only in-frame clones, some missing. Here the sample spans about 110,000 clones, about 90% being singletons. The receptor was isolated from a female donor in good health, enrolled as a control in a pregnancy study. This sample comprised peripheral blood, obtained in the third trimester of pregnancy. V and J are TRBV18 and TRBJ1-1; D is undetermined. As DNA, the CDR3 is TGTGCCAGCTCTCACGGGAAGAACACTGAAGCTTTCTTT. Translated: CASSHGKNTEAFF.